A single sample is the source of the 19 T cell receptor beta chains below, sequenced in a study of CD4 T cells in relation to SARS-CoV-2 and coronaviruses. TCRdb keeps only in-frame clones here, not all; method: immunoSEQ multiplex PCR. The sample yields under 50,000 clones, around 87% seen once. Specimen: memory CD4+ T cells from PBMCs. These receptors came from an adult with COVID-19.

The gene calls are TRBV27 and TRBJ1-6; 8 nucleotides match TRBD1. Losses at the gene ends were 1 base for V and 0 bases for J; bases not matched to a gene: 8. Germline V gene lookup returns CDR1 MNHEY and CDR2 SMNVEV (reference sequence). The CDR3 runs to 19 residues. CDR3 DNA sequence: TGTGCCAGCAGTTTATGGGGGACAGGCCCGAGCTCCTATAATTCACCCCTCCACTTT. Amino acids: CASSLWGTGPSSYNSPLHF.

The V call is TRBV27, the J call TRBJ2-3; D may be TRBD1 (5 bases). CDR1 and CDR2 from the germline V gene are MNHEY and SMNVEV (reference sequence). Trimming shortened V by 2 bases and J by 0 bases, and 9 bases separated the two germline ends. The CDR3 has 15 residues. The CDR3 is CASSLKGPSTDTQYF. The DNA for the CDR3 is TGTGCCAGCAGTTTAAAGGGGCCGAGCACAGATACGCAGTATTTT.

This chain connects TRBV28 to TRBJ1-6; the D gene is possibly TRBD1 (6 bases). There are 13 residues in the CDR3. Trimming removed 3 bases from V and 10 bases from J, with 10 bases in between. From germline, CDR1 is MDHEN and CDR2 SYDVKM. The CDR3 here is CASSFYRDSPLHF. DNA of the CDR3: TGTGCCAGCAGTTTTTACAGGGACTCACCCCTCCACTTT. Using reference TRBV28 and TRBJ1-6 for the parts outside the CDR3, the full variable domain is DVKVTQSSRYLVKRTGEKVFLECVQDMDHENMFWYRQDPGLGLRLIYFSYDVKMKEKGDIPEGYSVSREKKERFSLILESASTNQTSMYLCASSFYRDSPLHFGNGTRLTVT.

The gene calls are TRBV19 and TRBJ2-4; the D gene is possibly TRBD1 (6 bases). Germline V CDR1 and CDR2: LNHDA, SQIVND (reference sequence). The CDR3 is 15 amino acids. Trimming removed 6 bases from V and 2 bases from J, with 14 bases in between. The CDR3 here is CASSQEGVSKNIQYF. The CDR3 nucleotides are TGTGCCAGTAGCCAAGAGGGGGTGTCCAAAAACATTCAGTACTTC.

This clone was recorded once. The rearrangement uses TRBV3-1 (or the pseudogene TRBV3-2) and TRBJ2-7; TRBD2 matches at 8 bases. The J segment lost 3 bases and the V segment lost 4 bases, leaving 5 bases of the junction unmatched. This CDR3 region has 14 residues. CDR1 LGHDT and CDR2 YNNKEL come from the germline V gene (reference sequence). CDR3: CASSPSGGIYEQYF. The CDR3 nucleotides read TGTGCCAGCAGCCCAAGCGGGGGAATCTACGAGCAGTACTTC.

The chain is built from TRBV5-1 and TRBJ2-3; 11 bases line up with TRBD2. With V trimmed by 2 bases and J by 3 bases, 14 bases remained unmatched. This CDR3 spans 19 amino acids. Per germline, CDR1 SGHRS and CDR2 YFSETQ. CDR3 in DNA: TGCGCCAGCAGCTTTTTTCCCCCAGGACTAGCGGGCCGAACAGATACGCAGTATTTT. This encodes CASSFFPPGLAGRTDTQYF.

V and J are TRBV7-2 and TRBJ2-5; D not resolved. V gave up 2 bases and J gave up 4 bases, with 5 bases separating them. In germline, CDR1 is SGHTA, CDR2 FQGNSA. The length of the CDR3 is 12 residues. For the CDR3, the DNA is TGTGCCAGCAGCTTAATGGGAGAGACCCAGTACTTC. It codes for CASSLMGETQYF.

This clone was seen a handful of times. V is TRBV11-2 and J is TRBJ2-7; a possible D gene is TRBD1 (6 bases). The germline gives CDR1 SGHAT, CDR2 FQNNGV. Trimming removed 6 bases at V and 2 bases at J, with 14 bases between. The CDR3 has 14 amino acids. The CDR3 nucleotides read TGTGCCAGCAGGGCTGTCAGGGGCACCTACGAGCAGTACTTC. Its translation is CASRAVRGTYEQYF.

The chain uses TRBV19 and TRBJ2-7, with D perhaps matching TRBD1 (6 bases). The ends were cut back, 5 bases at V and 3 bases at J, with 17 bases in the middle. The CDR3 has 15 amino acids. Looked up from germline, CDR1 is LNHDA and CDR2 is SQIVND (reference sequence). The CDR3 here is CASSVAPGQSYEQYF. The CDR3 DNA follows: TGTGCCAGTAGTGTTGCCCCCGGACAGAGCTACGAGCAGTACTTC.

The CDR3 sequence is CASSPTLSRGQTYGYTF. CDR3 coding DNA: TGTGCCAGCAGCCCAACCCTCAGCAGGGGTCAGACCTATGGCTACACCTTC. The V call is TRBV11-3, the J call TRBJ1-2; the D gene is possibly TRBD1 (6 bases). The length of the CDR3 is 17 residues. V was shortened by 5 bases and J by 4 bases, with 23 bases between the two germline ends. The germline V gene encodes CDR1 SGHNT and CDR2 YENEEA.

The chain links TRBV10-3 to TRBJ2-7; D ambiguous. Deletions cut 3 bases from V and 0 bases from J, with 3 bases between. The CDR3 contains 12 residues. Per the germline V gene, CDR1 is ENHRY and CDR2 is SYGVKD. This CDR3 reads CAISDSSYEQYF. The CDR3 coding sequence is TGTGCCATCAGTGACAGCTCCTACGAGCAGTACTTC.

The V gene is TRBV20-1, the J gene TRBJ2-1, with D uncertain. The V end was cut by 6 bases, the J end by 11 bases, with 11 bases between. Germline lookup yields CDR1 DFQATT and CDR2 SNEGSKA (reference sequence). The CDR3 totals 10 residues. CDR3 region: CSAPDSKQFF. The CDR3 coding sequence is TGCAGTGCCCCCGATAGTAAGCAGTTCTTC.

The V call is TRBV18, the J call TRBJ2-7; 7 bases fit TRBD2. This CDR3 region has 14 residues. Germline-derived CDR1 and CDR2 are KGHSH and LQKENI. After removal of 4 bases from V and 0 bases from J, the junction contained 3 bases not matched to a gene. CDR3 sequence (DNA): TGTGCCAGCTCACTGGGACTAACCTCCTACGAGCAGTACTTC. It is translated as CASSLGLTSYEQYF.

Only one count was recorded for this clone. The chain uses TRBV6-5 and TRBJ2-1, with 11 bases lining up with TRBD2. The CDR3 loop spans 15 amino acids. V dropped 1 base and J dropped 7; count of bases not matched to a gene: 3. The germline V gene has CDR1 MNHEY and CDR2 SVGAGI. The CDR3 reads CASSYLAGGPNEQFF. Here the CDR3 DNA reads TGTGCCAGCAGTTACTTAGCGGGGGGGCCGAATGAGCAGTTCTTC.

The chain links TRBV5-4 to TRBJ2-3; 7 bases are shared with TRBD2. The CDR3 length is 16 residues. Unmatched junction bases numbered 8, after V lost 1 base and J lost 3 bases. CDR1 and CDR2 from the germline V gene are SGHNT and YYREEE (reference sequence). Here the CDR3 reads CASSLFVAGVTDTQYF. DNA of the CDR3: TGTGCCAGCAGCTTGTTTGTGGCGGGGGTAACAGATACGCAGTATTTT.

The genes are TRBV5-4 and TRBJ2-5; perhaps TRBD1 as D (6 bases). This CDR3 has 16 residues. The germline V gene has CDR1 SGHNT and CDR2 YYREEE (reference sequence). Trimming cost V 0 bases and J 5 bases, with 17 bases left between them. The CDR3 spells CASSLEVAGEGETQYF. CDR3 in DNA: TGTGCCAGCAGCTTGGAGGTAGCAGGGGAAGGGGAGACCCAGTACTTC.

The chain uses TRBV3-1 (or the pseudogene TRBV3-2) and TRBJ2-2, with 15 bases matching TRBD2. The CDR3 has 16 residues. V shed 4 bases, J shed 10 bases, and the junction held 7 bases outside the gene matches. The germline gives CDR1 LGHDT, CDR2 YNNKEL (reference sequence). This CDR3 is CASSPGLAGGPMELFF. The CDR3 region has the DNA TGTGCCAGCAGCCCAGGACTAGCGGGGGGGCCGATGGAGCTGTTTTTT.

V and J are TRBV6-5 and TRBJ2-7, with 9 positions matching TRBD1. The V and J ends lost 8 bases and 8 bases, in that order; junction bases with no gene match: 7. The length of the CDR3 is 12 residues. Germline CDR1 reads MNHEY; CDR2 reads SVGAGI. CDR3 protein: CASGTGSYKQYF. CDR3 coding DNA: TGTGCCAGCGGGACAGGGAGTTACAAGCAGTACTTC.

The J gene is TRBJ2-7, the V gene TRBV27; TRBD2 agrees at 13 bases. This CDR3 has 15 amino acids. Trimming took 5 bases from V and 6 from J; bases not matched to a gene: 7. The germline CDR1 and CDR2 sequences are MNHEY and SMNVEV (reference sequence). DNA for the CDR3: TGTGCCAGCAGTACACTAGCGGGGGGGCCGAGCGAGCAGTACTTC. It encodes CASSTLAGGPSEQYF.